The entry below gives a single TCR beta chain sequence along with its context. This clonotype has just a few counts. What antigen it recognizes has not been identified. No much larger clone is present one base from it, and per-base qualities are unavailable. This sample is part of a study of T-cell reconstitution after alpha-beta-depleted transplantation in children (dated by TCRdb to about 2016). Context from the whole study: Using TCR repertoire profiling, the study quantitatively followed how T-cell immune reconstitution unfolded in children after TCRalphabeta/CD19-depleted allogeneic hematopoietic cell transplantation.

The library came from PCR. Sequenced using an Illumina HiSeq 2500. Molecular barcoding was employed in the preparation of TCR libraries, with unique molecular identifiers being used to normalize TCRbeta repertoire quantification. Using fastp at Q25 and MiXCR, TCRdb reprocessed the public reads and kept productive beta chains. Each entry merges the rows of one CDR3 protein and shows their most common DNA and genes. The sample table shows around 600,000 distinct CDR3 sequences, and around a sixth are seen once. Jointly, the top ten make up 1.1% of the sample. The junction carries 14 bases between V and J, which are trimmed by 6 bases and 0 bases respectively. The CDR3 starts with the cysteine, ends with the phenylalanine, and has 16 residues. The DNA shown is the 48-base CDR3, in frame from base 1.

Sequencing was performed on PBMCs from the stem cell graft donor, taken from the stem cell graft. The chain joins TRBV12-3 or TRBV12-4 to TRBJ2-2, with the D assignment possibly TRBD1 or TRBD2, given 5 matching bases for each. This receptor was identified in a human donor who donated a stem cell graft to a child with acute myeloid leukemia. The CDR3 protein: CASRGRPLANTGELFF. The nucleotide sequence is given as TGTGCCAGCAGGGGACGGCCTCTCGCGAACACCGGGGAGCTGTTTTTT.